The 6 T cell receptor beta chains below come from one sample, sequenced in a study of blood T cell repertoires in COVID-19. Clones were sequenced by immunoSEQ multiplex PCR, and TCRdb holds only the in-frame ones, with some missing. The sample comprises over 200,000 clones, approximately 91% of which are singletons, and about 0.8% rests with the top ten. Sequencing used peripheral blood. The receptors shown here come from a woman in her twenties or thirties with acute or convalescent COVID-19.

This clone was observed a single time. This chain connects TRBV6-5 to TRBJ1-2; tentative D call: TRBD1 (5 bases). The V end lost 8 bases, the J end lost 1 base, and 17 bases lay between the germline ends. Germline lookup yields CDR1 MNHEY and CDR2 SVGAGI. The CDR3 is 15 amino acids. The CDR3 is CASGRGRSLNYGYTF. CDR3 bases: TGTGCCAGCGGGCGGGGCCGATCCCTTAACTATGGCTACACCTTC.

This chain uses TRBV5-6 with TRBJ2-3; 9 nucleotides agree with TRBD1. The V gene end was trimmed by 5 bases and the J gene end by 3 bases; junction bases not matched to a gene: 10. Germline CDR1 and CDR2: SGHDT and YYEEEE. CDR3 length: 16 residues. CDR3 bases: TGTGCCAGCAGGGGGGACAGGGTCGGTCGAACAGATACGCAGTATTTT. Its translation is CASRGDRVGRTDTQYF.

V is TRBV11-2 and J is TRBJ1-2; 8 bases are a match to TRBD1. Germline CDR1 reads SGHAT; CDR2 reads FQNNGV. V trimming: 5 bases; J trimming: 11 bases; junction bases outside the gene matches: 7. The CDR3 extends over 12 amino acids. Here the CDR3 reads CASSIGTGGYTF. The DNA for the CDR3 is TGTGCCAGCAGCATCGGGACAGGCGGATACACCTTC.

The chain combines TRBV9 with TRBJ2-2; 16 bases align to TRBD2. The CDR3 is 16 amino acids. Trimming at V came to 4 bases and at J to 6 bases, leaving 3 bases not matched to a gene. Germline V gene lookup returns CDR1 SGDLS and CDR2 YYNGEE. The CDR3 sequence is CASSTGLAGGPGELFF. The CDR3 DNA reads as TGTGCCAGCAGCACGGGACTAGCGGGAGGGCCCGGGGAGCTGTTTTTT. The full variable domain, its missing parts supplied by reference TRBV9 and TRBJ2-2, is DSGVTQTPKHLITATGQRVTLRCSPRSGDLSVYWYQQSLDQGLQFLIQYYNGEERAKGNILERFSAQQFPDLHSELNLSSLELGDSALYFCASSTGLAGGPGELFFGEGSRLTVL.

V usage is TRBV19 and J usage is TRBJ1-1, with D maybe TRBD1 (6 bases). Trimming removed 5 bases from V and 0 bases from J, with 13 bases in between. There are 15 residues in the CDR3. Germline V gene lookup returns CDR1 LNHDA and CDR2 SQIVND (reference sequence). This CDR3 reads CASSSRTEMNTEAFF. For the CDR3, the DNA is TGTGCCAGTAGTTCCAGGACAGAGATGAACACTGAAGCTTTCTTT.

The CDR3 nucleotides read TGTGCCACCAGTGATTTGCCCGAGACTCTAGCGGAGTCCTACGAGCAGTACTTC. It is translated as CATSDLPETLAESYEQYF. This sequence joins TRBV24-1 and TRBJ2-7; TRBD2 matches at 7 bases. With V trimmed by 0 bases and J by 1 base, 11 bases remained unmatched. The CDR3 contains 18 residues. Germline V gene data show CDR1 as KGHDR and CDR2 as SFDVKD.